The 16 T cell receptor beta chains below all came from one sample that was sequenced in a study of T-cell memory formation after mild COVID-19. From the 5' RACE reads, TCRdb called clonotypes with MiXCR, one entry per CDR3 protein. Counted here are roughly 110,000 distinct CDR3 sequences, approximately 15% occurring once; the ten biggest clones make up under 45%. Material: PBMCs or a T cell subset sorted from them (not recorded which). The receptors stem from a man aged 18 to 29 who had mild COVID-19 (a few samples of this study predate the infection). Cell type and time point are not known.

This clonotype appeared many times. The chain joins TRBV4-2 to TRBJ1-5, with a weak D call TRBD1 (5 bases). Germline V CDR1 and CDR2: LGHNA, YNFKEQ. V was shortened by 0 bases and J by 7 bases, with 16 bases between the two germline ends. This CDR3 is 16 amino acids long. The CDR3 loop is CASSQDGDYRLQPQHF. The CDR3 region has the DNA TGTGCCAGCAGCCAAGATGGGGATTACAGGTTACAGCCCCAGCATTTT.

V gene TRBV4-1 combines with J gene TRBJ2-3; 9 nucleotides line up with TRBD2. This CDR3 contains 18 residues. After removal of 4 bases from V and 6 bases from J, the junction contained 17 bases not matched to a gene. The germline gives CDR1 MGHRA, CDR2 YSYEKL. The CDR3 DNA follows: TGCGCCAGCAGCCCGGGCCCGCGGGGGGGCCGCGGGCCTGATACGCAGTATTTT. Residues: CASSPGPRGGRGPDTQYF.

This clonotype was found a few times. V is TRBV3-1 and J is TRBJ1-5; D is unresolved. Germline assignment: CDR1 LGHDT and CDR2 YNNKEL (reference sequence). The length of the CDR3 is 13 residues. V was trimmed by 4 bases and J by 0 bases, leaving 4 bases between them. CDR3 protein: CASSPNSNQPQHF. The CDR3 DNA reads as TGTGCCAGCAGCCCGAATAGCAATCAGCCCCAGCATTTT.

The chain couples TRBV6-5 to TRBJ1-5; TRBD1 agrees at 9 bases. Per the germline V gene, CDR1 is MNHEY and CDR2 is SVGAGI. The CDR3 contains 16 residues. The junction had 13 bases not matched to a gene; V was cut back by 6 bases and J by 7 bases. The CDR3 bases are TGTGCCAGCAGCGAAAGGACACAGGGGGCAGGACAGCCCCAGCATTTT. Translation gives CASSERTQGAGQPQHF.

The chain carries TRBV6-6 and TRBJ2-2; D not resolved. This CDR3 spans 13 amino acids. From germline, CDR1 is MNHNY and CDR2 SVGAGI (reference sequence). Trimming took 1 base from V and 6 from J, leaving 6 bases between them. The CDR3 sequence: CASSYYTPGELFF. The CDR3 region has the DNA TGTGCCAGCAGTTACTATACACCCGGGGAGCTGTTTTTT.

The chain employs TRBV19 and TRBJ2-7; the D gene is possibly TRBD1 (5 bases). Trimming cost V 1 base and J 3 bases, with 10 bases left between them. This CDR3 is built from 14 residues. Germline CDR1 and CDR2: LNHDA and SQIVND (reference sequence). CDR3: CASSIGAGNYEQYF. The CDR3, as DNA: TGTGCCAGTAGTATAGGTGCAGGGAACTACGAGCAGTACTTC.

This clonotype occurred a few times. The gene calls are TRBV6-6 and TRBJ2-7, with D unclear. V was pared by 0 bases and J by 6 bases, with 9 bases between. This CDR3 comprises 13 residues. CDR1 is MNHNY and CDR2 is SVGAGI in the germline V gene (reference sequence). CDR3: CASSYSASSEQYF. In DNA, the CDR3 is TGTGCCAGCAGTTACTCGGCCAGTTCCGAGCAGTACTTC.

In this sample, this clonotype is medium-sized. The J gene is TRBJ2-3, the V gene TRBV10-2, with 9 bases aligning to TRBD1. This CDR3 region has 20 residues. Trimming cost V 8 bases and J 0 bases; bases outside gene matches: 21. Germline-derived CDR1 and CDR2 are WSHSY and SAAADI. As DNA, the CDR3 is TGCGCCAGCCCACGCTTTAAACCGGGACAGGGAGTAGTCAGCACAGATACGCAGTATTTT. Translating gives CASPRFKPGQGVVSTDTQYF.

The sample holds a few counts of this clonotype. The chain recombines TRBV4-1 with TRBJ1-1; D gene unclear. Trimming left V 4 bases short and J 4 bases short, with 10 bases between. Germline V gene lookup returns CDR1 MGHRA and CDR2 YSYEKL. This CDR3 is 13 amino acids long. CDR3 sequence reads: CASSLDSGTEAFF. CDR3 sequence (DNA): TGCGCCAGCAGCCTGGACTCGGGCACTGAAGCTTTCTTT.

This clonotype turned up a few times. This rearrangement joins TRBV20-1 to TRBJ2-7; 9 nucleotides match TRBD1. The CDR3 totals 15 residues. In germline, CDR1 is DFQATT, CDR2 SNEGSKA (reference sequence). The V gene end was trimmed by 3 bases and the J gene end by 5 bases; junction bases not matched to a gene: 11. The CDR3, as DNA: TGCAGTGCTAGGGAGGTACGGGACAGGGACCACGAGCAGTACTTC. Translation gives CSAREVRDRDHEQYF.

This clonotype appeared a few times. The CDR3 coding sequence is TGCGCCAGCAGCCAGAGGGACCTATCGGGCCCCCAGCATTTT. It is translated as CASSQRDLSGPQHF. V usage is TRBV4-1 and J usage is TRBJ1-5; D might be TRBD1 (5 bases). Trimming removed 3 bases from V and 10 bases from J, with 16 bases in between. This CDR3 has 14 amino acids. CDR1 and CDR2 from the germline V gene are MGHRA and YSYEKL.

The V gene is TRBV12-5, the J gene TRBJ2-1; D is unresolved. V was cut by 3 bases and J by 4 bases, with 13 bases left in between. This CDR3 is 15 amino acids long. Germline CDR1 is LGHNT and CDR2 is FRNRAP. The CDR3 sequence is CASGFLGLGYNEQFF. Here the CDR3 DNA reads TGTGCTAGTGGTTTCTTGGGGTTGGGATACAATGAGCAGTTCTTC.

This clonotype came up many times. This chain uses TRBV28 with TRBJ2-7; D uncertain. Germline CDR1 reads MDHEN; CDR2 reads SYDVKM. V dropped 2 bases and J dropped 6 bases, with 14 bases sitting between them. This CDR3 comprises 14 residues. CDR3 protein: CASSLGNEVREQYF. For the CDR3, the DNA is TGTGCCAGCAGTTTAGGCAACGAGGTCCGCGAGCAGTACTTC.

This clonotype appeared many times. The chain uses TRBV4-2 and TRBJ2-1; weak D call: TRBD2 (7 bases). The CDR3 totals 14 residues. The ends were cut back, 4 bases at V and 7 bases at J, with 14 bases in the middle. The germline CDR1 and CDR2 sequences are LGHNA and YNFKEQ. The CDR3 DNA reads TGTGCCAGCAGCCCCGTGGGGGGGCAAAATGAGCAGTTCTTC. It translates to CASSPVGGQNEQFF.

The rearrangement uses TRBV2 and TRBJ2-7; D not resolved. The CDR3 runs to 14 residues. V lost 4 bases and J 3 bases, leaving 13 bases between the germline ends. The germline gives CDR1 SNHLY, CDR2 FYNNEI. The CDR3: CASSGVLVVYEQYF. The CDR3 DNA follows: TGTGCCAGCAGTGGGGTCCTAGTCGTCTACGAGCAGTACTTC.

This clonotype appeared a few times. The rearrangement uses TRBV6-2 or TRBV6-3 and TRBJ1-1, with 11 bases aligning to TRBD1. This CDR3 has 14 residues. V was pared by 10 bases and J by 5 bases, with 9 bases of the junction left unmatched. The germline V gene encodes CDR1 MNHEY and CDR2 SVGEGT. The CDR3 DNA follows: TGTGCCACCCGGGACAGGGGGAGAGCGACTGAAGCTTTCTTT. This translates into CATRDRGRATEAFF.